The 27 T cell receptor beta chains below all came from one sample that was sequenced in a study of OX40 agonist ivuxolimab in advanced cancers. The repertoire was sequenced with immunoSEQ multiplex PCR; TCRdb's copy has only in-frame clones and lacks some. The data show some 62,000 clones, with approximately 90% seen just once and about an eighth held by the top ten. Source: CD4+ or CD8+ T cells sorted from blood, taken in a trial of the OX40 agonist ivuxolimab. All receptors derive from an adult with an advanced solid tumor such as melanoma, head and neck, liver or kidney cancer.

This clone has only one observation. DNA of the CDR3: TGCAGCGTTGATTTCCGGGCGACGAACACTGAAGCTTTCTTT. Protein product: CSVDFRATNTEAFF. The rearrangement uses TRBV29-1 and TRBJ1-1; D uncertain. Trimming shortened V by 3 bases and J by 1 base, and 12 bases separated the two germline ends. The CDR3 runs 14 residues. Germline CDR1 reads SQVTM; CDR2 reads ANQGSEA.

J is TRBJ2-7 and V is TRBV11-3, with 7 bases that match TRBD1. The CDR3 is made up of 15 amino acids. The V gene end was trimmed by 5 bases and the J gene end by 0 bases; junction bases not matched to a gene: 7. Germline V gene sequence: CDR1 SGHNT, CDR2 YENEEA. The CDR3 protein is CASSHWDRSSYEQYF. CDR3 DNA sequence: TGTGCCAGCAGCCACTGGGACAGAAGCTCCTACGAGCAGTACTTC.

The V gene is TRBV10-1, the J gene TRBJ1-4; maybe TRBD1 (5 bases). Germline CDR1 and CDR2: WNHNN and SYGVQD (reference sequence). The CDR3 consists of 14 residues. V was cut by 2 bases and J by 5 bases, with 9 bases left in between. CDR3 sequence reads: CASSERDPNEKLFF. DNA of the CDR3: TGCGCCAGCAGTGAGAGGGACCCGAATGAAAAACTGTTTTTT.

This clone was seen only once. The gene calls are TRBV7-9 and TRBJ2-7; possibly TRBD1 or TRBD2 for D (5 bases each). V was trimmed by 5 bases and J by 2 bases, leaving 13 bases between them. Germline V gene sequence: CDR1 SEHNR, CDR2 FQNEAQ (reference sequence). CDR3 length: 14 residues. In DNA form, the CDR3 reads TGTGCCAGCAGCCTTCCGGGACCCGCCTACGAGCAGTACTTC. Translation gives CASSLPGPAYEQYF.

The gene calls are TRBV7-9 and TRBJ2-1, with TRBD2 matching over 9 bases. Unmatched junction bases numbered 6, after V lost 3 bases and J lost 3 bases. The germline CDR1 and CDR2 sequences are SEHNR and FQNEAQ (reference sequence). This CDR3 spans 16 amino acids. Here the CDR3 DNA reads TGTGCCAGCAGCTTTTTAGCGGGAGAGTACTACAATGAGCAGTTCTTC. This gives the protein CASSFLAGEYYNEQFF.

V is TRBV10-3 and J is TRBJ2-7, with D possibly being TRBD1 (6 bases). Trimming removed 7 bases from V and 1 base from J, with 11 bases in between. CDR3 size: 13 residues. In germline, CDR1 is ENHRY, CDR2 SYGVKD. The CDR3 region has the DNA TGTGCCATCAAGGCAGGGGCGTCCTACGAGCAGTACTTC. It is translated as CAIKAGASYEQYF.

The chain is built from TRBV9 and TRBJ2-3; D is ambiguous. Germline assignment: CDR1 SGDLS and CDR2 YYNGEE. The CDR3 consists of 16 residues. V lost 0 bases and J lost 6, with 17 bases in between. The CDR3 DNA reads as TGTGCCAGCAGCGTAGCCCCTACCCTGTCTGACGATACGCAGTATTTT. This gives the protein CASSVAPTLSDDTQYF.

This clone was counted a single time. This chain uses TRBV28 with TRBJ2-1, with D possibly being TRBD2 (6 bases). V was pared by 5 bases and J by 2 bases, with 13 bases between. CDR3 size: 15 residues. CDR1 and CDR2 (germline): MDHEN, SYDVKM. DNA of the CDR3: TGTGCCAGCAGTGAGGGCGGGACCCCCTACAATGAGCAGTTCTTC. Translated: CASSEGGTPYNEQFF. Complete variable domain (other parts from reference TRBV28 and TRBJ2-1): DVKVTQSSRYLVKRTGEKVFLECVQDMDHENMFWYRQDPGLGLRLIYFSYDVKMKEKGDIPEGYSVSREKKERFSLILESASTNQTSMYLCASSEGGTPYNEQFFGPGTRLTVL.

The gene calls are TRBV7-6 and TRBJ2-1; 11 positions agree with TRBD1. Trimming took 5 bases from V and 4 from J; bases not matched to a gene: 7. The germline CDR1 and CDR2 sequences are SGHVS and FNYEAQ. The CDR3 has 16 residues. CDR3 residues: CASSGHRDRGYNEQFF. The CDR3 nucleotides are TGTGCCAGCAGCGGACACCGGGACAGGGGGTACAATGAGCAGTTCTTC.

The genes are TRBV13 and TRBJ1-4, with a weak D call TRBD1 (6 bases). Germline V gene sequence: CDR1 PRHDT, CDR2 FYEKMQ (reference sequence). Trimming stripped 3 bases from V and 3 bases from J, with 8 bases between. The CDR3 runs to 14 residues. The CDR3 reads CASSFGTSNEKLFF. As DNA, the CDR3 is TGTGCCAGCAGCTTCGGGACATCTAATGAAAAACTGTTTTTT.

V is TRBV29-1 and J is TRBJ2-5; D not certain. The CDR3 spans 12 residues. Per the germline V gene, CDR1 is SQVTM and CDR2 is ANQGSEA. With 6 bases removed from V and 5 bases from J, the gap between germline ends came to 13 bases. The CDR3 nucleotides read TGCAGCGTGGACCTAGGCACCGAGACCCAGTACTTC. Encoded protein: CSVDLGTETQYF.

This chain links TRBV5-1 with TRBJ2-1; 16 nucleotides align to TRBD2. V shed 4 bases, J shed 3 bases, and the junction held 4 bases outside the gene matches. The germline V gene encodes CDR1 SGHRS and CDR2 YFSETQ. The CDR3 contains 17 residues. The CDR3 DNA is TGCGCCAGCAGCGGGGGACTAGCGGGAGGGAGCTACAATGAGCAGTTCTTC. This sequence encodes CASSGGLAGGSYNEQFF.

V gene TRBV7-9 combines with J gene TRBJ2-1; the match to TRBD2 covers 10 bases. V shed 1 base, J shed 6 bases, and the junction held 12 bases outside the gene matches. The CDR3 spans 18 residues. Germline loops: CDR1 SEHNR, CDR2 FQNEAQ (reference sequence). CDR3 sequence reads: CASSLGVSSGRRGNEQFF. The CDR3, as DNA: TGTGCCAGCAGCTTAGGGGTCAGTAGCGGGAGGAGGGGCAATGAGCAGTTCTTC.

The rearrangement joins TRBV7-8 to TRBJ2-7, with 7 bases identical to TRBD1. The germline V gene encodes CDR1 SGHVS and CDR2 FQNEAQ. CDR3 length: 15 residues. Trimming cost V 5 bases and J 3 bases; bases outside gene matches: 10. CDR3 residues: CASSVNRDSHYEQYF. In nucleotides, the CDR3 is TGTGCCAGCAGCGTTAACCGGGACAGTCACTACGAGCAGTACTTC.

This clone was detected once. J is TRBJ2-1 and V is TRBV2; 12 nucleotides line up with TRBD2. The V segment lost 6 bases and the J segment 9 bases; nucleotides outside the gene matches: 12. This CDR3 contains 16 residues. CDR1 SNHLY and CDR2 FYNNEI come from the germline V gene. Here the CDR3 reads CASRTLAGGGGGEQFF. CDR3 in DNA: TGTGCCAGCAGGACACTAGCGGGAGGAGGTGGTGGTGAGCAGTTCTTC.

V usage is TRBV4-3 and J usage is TRBJ1-5, with D tentatively TRBD1 (5 bases). Trimming took off 0 bases at V and 4 bases at J, with 10 bases between the two ends. This CDR3 region has 15 residues. Germline assignment: CDR1 LGHNA and CDR2 YSLEER. Written as DNA, the CDR3 is TGCGCCAGCAGCCAAGATCGGGCAGGGAATCAGCCCCAGCATTTT. It codes for CASSQDRAGNQPQHF.

This clone was observed a few times. This chain joins TRBV6-5 and TRBJ2-7, with 10 bases fitting TRBD1. Germline CDR1 and CDR2: MNHEY and SVGAGI. The CDR3 contains 16 residues. Losses at the gene ends were 0 bases for V and 3 bases for J; bases not matched to a gene: 5. The DNA for the CDR3 is TGTGCCAGCAGTTACTCCGCCGGGACAGGGGACTACGAGCAGTACTTC. Translation: CASSYSAGTGDYEQYF.

This sequence joins TRBV7-6 and TRBJ2-7; 10 bases map to TRBD2. The germline CDR1 and CDR2 sequences are SGHVS and FNYEAQ. With 5 bases clipped from V and 3 bases from J, the junction kept 7 bases outside the gene matches. The CDR3 sequence is 15 residues long. Here the CDR3 reads CASSPIAGGDYEQYF. The CDR3 nucleotides read TGTGCCAGCAGCCCCATAGCGGGAGGTGACTACGAGCAGTACTTC.

The chain couples TRBV11-1 to TRBJ2-3; 10 bases map to TRBD2. With V trimmed by 5 bases and J by 6 bases, 11 bases remained unmatched. Per germline, CDR1 SGHAT and CDR2 FQDESV (reference sequence). The CDR3 is made up of 16 amino acids. The CDR3 DNA follows: TGTGCCAGCAGCCATTGGACTAGCGGAGGGTGGGATACGCAGTATTTT. Protein product: CASSHWTSGGWDTQYF.

The V call is TRBV28, the J call TRBJ2-1; D ambiguous. The V gene lost 4 bases and the J gene lost 4 bases, with 5 bases spanning the gap. Per the germline V gene, CDR1 is MDHEN and CDR2 is SYDVKM. This CDR3 comprises 12 residues. CDR3 in amino acids: CASSSTYNEQFF. The CDR3 DNA reads TGTGCCAGCAGTTCCACATACAATGAGCAGTTCTTC.

V is TRBV9 and J is TRBJ2-7; D gene ambiguous. Germline loops: CDR1 SGDLS, CDR2 YYNGEE. The CDR3 sequence is 13 residues long. V was trimmed by 2 bases and J by 5 bases, leaving 11 bases between them. The CDR3 DNA sequence: TGTGCCAGCAGCGTGGCAGGTAACGACGAGCAGTACTTC. Protein sequence: CASSVAGNDEQYF.

A few counts support this clone. The chain is built from TRBV5-6 and TRBJ1-5; D gene unclear. The germline CDR1 and CDR2 sequences are SGHDT and YYEEEE. The CDR3 spans 14 residues. V lost 0 bases and J lost 1, with 5 bases in between. CDR3 sequence reads: CASSLATSNQPQHF. In DNA form, the CDR3 reads TGTGCCAGCAGCTTGGCTACGAGCAATCAGCCCCAGCATTTT.

The V call is TRBV7-9, the J call TRBJ1-1, with 7 positions matching TRBD1. The V gene's germline CDR1 is SEHNR and CDR2 FQNEAQ (reference sequence). V shed 5 bases and J 2 bases; nucleotides not matched to a gene: 11. The length of the CDR3 is 16 residues. The CDR3 protein is CASSTLLGTANTEAFF. For the CDR3, the DNA is TGTGCCAGCAGCACACTTCTCGGGACAGCCAACACTGAAGCTTTCTTT.

The chain employs TRBV5-4 and TRBJ2-1, with 7 bases matching TRBD1. V lost 6 bases to trimming and J lost 0 bases; unmatched junction nucleotides: 6. CDR3 length: 15 amino acids. CDR1 SGHNT and CDR2 YYREEE come from the germline V gene (reference sequence). The CDR3 protein is CASTLWDSSYNEQFF. CDR3 coding DNA: TGTGCCAGCACCCTGTGGGACAGCTCCTACAATGAGCAGTTCTTC. Combining the CDR3 with reference TRBV5-4 and TRBJ2-1 gives the whole variable domain ETGVTQSPTHLIKTRGQQVTLRCSSQSGHNTVSWYQQALGQGPQFIFQYYREEENGRGNFPPRFSGLQFPNYSSELNVNALELDDSALYLCASTLWDSSYNEQFFGPGTRLTVL.

The chain has TRBV6-5 and TRBJ1-1; D call uncertain. The V and J ends lost 4 bases and 5 bases respectively, with 17 bases between them. From germline, CDR1 is MNHEY and CDR2 SVGAGI. The CDR3 spans 15 residues. CDR3 coding DNA: TGTGCCAGCAGTTTAACAGCTCCCCGAGGGACTGAAGCTTTCTTT. It translates to CASSLTAPRGTEAFF.

This chain uses TRBV5-4 with TRBJ1-2; tentatively, D is TRBD1 (6 bases). Trimming left V 4 bases short and J 3 bases short, with 22 bases between. CDR1 is SGHNT, CDR2 YYREEE, per germline (reference sequence). The CDR3 is 17 residues long. As DNA, the CDR3 is TGTGCCAGCAGCACCGAGGACAGAGGTGCAGGTCACTATGGCTACACCTTC. Its protein is CASSTEDRGAGHYGYTF.

V is TRBV19 and J is TRBJ2-7; D might be TRBD2 (5 bases). The germline CDR1 and CDR2 sequences are LNHDA and SQIVND (reference sequence). This CDR3 has 14 amino acids. The germline V and J ends were trimmed by 9 bases and 4 bases, with 19 bases remaining between them. CDR3 amino acids: CASRLVASHYEQYF. The CDR3 DNA reads TGTGCCAGCCGGCTTGTAGCGAGCCATTACGAGCAGTACTTC.